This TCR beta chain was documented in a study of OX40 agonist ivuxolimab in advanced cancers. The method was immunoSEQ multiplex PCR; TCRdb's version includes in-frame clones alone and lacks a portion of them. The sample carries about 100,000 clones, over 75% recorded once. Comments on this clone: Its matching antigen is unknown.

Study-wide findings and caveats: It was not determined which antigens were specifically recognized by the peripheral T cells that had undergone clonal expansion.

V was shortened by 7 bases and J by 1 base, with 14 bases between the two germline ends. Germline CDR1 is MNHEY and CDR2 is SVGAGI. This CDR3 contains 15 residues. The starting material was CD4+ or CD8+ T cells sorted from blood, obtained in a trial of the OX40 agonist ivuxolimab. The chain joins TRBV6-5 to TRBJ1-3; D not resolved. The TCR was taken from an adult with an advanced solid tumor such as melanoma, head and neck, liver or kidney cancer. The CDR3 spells CASTNSGISGNTIYF. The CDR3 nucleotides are TGTGCCAGCACGAACAGTGGCATTTCTGGAAACACCATATATTTT.